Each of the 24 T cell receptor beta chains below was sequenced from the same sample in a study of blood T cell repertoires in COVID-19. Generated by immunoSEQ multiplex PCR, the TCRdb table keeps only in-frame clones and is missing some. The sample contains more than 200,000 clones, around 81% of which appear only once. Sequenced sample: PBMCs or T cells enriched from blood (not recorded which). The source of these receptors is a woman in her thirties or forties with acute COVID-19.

Here the CDR3 DNA reads TGTGCCAGCAGCCAAGTAGAGAGACAGGGGGCTTATTCACCCCTCCACTTT. This gives the protein CASSQVERQGAYSPLHF. This chain uses TRBV14 with TRBJ1-6, with TRBD1 identical over 10 bases. Germline assignment: CDR1 SGHDN and CDR2 FVKESK. V shed 1 base and J 8 bases; nucleotides not matched to a gene: 8. CDR3 size: 17 residues.

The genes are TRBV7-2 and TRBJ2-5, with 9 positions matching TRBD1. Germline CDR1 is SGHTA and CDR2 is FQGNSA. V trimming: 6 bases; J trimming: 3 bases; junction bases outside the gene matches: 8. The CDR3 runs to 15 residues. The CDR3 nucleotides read TGTGCCAGCAGTCGTCCGGGACAGGGAAAAGAGACCCAGTACTTC. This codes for CASSRPGQGKETQYF.

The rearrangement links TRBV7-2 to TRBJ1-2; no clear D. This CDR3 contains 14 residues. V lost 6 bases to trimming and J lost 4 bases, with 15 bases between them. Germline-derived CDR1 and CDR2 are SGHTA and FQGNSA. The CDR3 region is CASSIIGELYGYTF. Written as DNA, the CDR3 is TGTGCCAGCAGTATCATCGGGGAGCTCTATGGCTACACCTTC. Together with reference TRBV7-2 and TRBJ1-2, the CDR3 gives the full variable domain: GAGVSQSPSNKVTEKGKDVELRCDPISGHTALYWYRQSLGQGLEFLIYFQGNSAPDKSGLPSDRFSAERTGGSVSTLTIQRTQQEDSAVYLCASSIIGELYGYTFGSGTRLTVV.

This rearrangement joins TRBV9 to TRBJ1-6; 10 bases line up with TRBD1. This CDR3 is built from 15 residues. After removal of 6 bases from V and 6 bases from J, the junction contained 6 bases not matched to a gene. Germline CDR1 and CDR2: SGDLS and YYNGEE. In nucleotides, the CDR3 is TGTGCCAGCAACAAGGGGACAGGGGCTAATTCACCCCTCCACTTT. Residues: CASNKGTGANSPLHF.

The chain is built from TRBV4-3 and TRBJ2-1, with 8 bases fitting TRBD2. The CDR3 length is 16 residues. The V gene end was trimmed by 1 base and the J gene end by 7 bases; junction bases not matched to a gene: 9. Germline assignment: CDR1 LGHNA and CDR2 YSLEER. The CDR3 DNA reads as TGCGCCAGCAGCCAAGCGATAAGCGGGAGTACAAATGAGCAGTTCTTC. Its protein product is CASSQAISGSTNEQFF.

CDR3 residues: CACLRGQDYGYTF. The CDR3 coding sequence is TGTGCCTGCCTAAGGGGACAGGATTATGGCTACACCTTC. The gene calls are TRBV28 and TRBJ1-2, with 8 bases matching TRBD1. Looked up from germline, CDR1 is MDHEN and CDR2 is SYDVKM. V lost 11 bases, J lost 5 bases, and 10 bases stayed unmatched. The CDR3 has 13 amino acids.

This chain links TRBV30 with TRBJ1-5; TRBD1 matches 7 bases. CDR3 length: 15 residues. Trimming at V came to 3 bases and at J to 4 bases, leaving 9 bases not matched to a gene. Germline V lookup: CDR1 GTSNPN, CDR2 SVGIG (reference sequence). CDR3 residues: CAWRRPDRENQPQHF. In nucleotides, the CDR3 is TGTGCCTGGAGACGACCTGACAGGGAAAATCAGCCCCAGCATTTT.

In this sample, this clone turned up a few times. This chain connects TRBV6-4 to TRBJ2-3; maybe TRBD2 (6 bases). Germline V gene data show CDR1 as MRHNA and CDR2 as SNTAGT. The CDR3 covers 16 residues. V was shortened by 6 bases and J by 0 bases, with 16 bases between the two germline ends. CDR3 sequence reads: CASSLHSGSSTDTQYF. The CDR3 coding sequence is TGTGCCAGCAGCCTCCATAGCGGATCCAGCACAGATACGCAGTATTTT.

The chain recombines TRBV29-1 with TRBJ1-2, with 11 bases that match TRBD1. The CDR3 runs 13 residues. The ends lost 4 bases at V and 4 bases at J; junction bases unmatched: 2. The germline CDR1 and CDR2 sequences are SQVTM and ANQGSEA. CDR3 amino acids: CSVGTGGGYGYTF. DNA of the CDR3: TGCAGCGTTGGGACAGGGGGCGGCTATGGCTACACCTTC. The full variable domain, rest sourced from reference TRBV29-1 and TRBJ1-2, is SAVISQKPSRDICQRGTSLTIQCQVDSQVTMMFWYRQQPGQSLTLIATANQGSEATYESGFVIDKFPISRPNLTFSTLTVSNMSPEDSSIYLCSVGTGGGYGYTFGSGTRLTVV.

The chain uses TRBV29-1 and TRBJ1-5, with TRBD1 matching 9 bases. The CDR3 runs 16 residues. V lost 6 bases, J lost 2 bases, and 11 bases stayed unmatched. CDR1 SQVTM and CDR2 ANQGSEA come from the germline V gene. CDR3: CSVLTADRGGNQPQHF. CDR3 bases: TGCAGCGTCCTCACTGCGGACAGGGGAGGCAATCAGCCCCAGCATTTT.

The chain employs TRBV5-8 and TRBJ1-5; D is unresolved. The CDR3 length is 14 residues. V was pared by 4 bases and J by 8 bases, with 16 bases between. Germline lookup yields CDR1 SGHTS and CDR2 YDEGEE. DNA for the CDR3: TGTGCCAGCAGCAAACCCGCACGGGGTGAGCCCCAGCATTTT. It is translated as CASSKPARGEPQHF.

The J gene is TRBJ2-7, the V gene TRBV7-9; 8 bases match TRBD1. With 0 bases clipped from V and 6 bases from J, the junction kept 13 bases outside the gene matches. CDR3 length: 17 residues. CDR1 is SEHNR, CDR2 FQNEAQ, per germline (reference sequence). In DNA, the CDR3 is TGTGCCAGCAGCTTAGCGCTGGGTATGGGAGACAGGGGCGAGCAGTACTTC. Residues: CASSLALGMGDRGEQYF.

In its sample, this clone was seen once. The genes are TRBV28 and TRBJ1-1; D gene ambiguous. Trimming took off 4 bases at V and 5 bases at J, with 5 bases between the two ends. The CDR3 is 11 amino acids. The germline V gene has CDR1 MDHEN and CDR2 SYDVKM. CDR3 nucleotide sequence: TGTGCCAGCAGTTCCTTGACTGAAGCTTTCTTT. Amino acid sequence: CASSSLTEAFF.

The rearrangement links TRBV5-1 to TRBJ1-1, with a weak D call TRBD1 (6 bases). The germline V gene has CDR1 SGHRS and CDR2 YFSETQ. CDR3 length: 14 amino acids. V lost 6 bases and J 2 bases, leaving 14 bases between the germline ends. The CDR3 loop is CASNRWGLNTEAFF. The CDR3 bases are TGCGCCAGCAATAGATGGGGGCTAAACACTGAAGCTTTCTTT.

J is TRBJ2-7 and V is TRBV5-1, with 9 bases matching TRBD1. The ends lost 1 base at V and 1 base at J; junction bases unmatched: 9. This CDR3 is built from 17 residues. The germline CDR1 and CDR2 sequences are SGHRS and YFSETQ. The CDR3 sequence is CASSLTTQGALSYEQYF. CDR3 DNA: TGCGCCAGCAGCTTGACTACACAGGGGGCTTTGTCCTACGAGCAGTACTTC.

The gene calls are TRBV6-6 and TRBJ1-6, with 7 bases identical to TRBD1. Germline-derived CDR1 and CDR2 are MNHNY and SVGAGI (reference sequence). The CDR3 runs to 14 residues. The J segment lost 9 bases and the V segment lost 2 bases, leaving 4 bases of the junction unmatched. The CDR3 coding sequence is TGTGCCAGCAGTTACGACAGGGTTGCTTCACCCCTCCACTTT. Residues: CASSYDRVASPLHF.

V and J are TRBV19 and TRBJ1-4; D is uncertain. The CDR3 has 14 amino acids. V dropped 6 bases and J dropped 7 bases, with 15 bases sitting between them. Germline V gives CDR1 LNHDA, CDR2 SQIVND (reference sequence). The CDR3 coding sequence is TGTGCCAGTAGCCGCCCGGGTCTGGGTGAAAAACTGTTTTTT. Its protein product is CASSRPGLGEKLFF.

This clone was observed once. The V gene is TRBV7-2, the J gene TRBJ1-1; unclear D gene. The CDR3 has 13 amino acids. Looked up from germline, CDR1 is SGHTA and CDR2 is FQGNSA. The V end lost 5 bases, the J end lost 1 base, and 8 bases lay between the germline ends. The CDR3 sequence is CASSVGPNTEAFF. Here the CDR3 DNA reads TGTGCCAGCAGCGTGGGCCCGAACACTGAAGCTTTCTTT.

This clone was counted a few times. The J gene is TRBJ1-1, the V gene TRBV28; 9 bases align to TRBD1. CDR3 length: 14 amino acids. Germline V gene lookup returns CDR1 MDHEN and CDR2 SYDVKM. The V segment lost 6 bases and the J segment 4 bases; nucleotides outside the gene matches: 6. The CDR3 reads CASSRMTGGTEAFF. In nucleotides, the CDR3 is TGTGCCAGCAGCCGGATGACAGGGGGCACTGAAGCTTTCTTT.

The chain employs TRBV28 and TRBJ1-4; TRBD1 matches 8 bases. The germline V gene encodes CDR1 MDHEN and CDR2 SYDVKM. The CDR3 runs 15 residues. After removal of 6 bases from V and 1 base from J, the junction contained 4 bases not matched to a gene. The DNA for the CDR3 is TGTGCCAGCAGGTCGACAGGGGAAACTAATGAAAAACTGTTTTTT. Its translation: CASRSTGETNEKLFF.

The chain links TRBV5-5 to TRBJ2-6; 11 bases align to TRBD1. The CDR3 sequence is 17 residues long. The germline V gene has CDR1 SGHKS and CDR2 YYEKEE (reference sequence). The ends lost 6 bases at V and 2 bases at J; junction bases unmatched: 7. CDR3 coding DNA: TGTGCCAGCACTTCTTGGACAGGGGGCGCTGGGGCCAACGTCCTGACTTTC. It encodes CASTSWTGGAGANVLTF.

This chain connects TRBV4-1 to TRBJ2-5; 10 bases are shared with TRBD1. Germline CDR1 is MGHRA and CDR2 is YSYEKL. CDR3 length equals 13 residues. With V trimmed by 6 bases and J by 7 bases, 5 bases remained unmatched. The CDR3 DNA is TGCGCCAGCAGACCCCGGGACAGGGGGACCCAGTACTTC. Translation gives CASRPRDRGTQYF.

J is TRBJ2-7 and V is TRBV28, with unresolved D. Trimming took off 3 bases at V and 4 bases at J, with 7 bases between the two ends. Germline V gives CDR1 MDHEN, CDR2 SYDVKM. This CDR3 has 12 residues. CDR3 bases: TGTGCCAGCAGTTTGGAACTATACGAGCAGTACTTC. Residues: CASSLELYEQYF.

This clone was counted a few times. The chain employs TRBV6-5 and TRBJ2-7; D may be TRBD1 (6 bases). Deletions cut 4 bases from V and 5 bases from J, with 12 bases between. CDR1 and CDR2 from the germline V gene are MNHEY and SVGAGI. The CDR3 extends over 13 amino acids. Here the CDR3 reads CASSSSQGDEQYF. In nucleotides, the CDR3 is TGTGCCAGCAGTTCTTCACAGGGTGACGAGCAGTACTTC.